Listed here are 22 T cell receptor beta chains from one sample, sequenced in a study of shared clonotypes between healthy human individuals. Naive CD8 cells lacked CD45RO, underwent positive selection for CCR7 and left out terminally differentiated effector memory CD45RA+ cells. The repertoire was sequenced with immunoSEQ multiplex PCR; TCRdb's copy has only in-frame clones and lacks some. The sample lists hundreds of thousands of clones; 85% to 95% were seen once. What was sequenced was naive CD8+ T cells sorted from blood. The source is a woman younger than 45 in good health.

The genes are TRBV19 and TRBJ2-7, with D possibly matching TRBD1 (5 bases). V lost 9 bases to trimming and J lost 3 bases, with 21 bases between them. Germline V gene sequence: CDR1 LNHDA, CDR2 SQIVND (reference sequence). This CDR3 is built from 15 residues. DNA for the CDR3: TGTGCCAGCGGAATAACTCAGGGTCCCTTCTACGAGCAGTACTTC. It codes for CASGITQGPFYEQYF.

The CDR3 DNA is TGTGCCAGCAGCTTAGTAGTGAACACTGAAGCTTTCTTT. It codes for CASSLVVNTEAFF. The rearrangement links TRBV13 to TRBJ1-1, with D unresolved. The CDR3 loop spans 13 amino acids. Looked up from germline, CDR1 is PRHDT and CDR2 is FYEKMQ (reference sequence). V lost 1 base to trimming and J lost 0 bases, with 3 bases between them.

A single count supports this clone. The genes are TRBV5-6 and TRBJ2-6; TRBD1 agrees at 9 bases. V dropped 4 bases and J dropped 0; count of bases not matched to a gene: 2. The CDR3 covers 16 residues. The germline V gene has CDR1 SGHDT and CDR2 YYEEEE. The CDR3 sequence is CASSRDRDSGANVLTF. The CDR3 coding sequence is TGTGCCAGCAGCAGGGACAGGGACTCTGGGGCCAACGTCCTGACTTTC. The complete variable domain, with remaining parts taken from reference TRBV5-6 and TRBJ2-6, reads DAGVTQSPTHLIKTRGQQVTLRCSPKSGHDTVSWYQQALGQGPQFIFQYYEEEERQRGNFPDRFSGHQFPNYSSELNVNALLLGDSALYLCASSRDRDSGANVLTFGAGSRLTVL.

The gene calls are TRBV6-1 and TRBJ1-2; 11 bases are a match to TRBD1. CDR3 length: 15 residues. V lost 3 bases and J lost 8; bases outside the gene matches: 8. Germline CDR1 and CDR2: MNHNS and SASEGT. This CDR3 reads CASSEIGQGADGYTF. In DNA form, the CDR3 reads TGTGCCAGCAGTGAGATAGGACAGGGGGCGGACGGCTACACCTTC.

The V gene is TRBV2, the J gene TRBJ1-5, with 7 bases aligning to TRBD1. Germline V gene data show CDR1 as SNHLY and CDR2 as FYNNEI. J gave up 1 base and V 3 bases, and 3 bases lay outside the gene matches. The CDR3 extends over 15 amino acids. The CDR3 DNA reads TGTGCCAGCAGTGATGGGACAGCCAGCAATCAGCCCCAGCATTTT. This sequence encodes CASSDGTASNQPQHF.

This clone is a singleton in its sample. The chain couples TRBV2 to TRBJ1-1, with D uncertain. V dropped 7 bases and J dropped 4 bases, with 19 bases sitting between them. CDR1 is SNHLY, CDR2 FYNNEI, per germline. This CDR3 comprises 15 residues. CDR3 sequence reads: CASTEGYKAGTEAFF. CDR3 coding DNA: TGTGCCAGCACCGAAGGATATAAGGCCGGCACTGAAGCTTTCTTT.

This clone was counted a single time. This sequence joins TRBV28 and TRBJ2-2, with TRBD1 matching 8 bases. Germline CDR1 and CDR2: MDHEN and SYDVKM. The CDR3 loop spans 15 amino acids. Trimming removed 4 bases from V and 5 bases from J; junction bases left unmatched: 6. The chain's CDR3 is CASSWTGRRTGELFF. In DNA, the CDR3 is TGTGCCAGCAGTTGGACAGGGCGAAGAACCGGGGAGCTGTTTTTT. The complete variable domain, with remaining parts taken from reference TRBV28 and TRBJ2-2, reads DVKVTQSSRYLVKRTGEKVFLECVQDMDHENMFWYRQDPGLGLRLIYFSYDVKMKEKGDIPEGYSVSREKKERFSLILESASTNQTSMYLCASSWTGRRTGELFFGEGSRLTVL.

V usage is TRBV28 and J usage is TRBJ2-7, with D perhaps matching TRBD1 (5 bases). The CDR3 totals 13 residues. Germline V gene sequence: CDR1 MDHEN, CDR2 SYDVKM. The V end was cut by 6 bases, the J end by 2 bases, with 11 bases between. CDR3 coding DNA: TGTGCCAGCAGCTGGGGCAGTACCTACGAGCAGTACTTC. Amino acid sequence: CASSWGSTYEQYF. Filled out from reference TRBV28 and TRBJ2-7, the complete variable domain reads DVKVTQSSRYLVKRTGEKVFLECVQDMDHENMFWYRQDPGLGLRLIYFSYDVKMKEKGDIPEGYSVSREKKERFSLILESASTNQTSMYLCASSWGSTYEQYFGPGTRLTVT.

The CDR3 nucleotides read TGTGCCAGCAGTGAAAGGGTAATTCAAAACGAGCAGTACTTC. Protein sequence: CASSERVIQNEQYF. This chain connects TRBV25-1 to TRBJ2-5, with no clear D. Matching the DNA end better, TRBJ2-7 makes the J call doubtful. Germline-derived CDR1 and CDR2 are MGHDK and SYGVNS. This CDR3 spans 14 amino acids.

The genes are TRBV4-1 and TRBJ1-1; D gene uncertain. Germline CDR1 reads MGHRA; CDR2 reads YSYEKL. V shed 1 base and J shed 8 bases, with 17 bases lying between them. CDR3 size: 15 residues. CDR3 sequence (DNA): TGCGCCAGCAGCCAAGCTCCCGCTAGAACAATCGAAGCTTTCTTT. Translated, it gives CASSQAPARTIEAFF.

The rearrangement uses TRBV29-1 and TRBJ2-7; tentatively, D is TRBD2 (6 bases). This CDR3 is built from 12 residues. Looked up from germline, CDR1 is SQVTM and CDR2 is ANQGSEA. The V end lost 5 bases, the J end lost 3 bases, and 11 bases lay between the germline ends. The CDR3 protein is CSVPGSGYEQYF. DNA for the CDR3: TGCAGCGTTCCCGGGAGCGGCTACGAGCAGTACTTC.

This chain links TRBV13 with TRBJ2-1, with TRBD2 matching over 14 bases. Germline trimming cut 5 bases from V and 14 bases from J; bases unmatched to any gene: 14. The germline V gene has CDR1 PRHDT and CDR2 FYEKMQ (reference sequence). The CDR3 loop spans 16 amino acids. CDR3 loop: CASSPGLAGDRGREFF. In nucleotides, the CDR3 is TGTGCCAGCAGCCCGGGACTAGCGGGAGACAGGGGAAGGGAGTTCTTC. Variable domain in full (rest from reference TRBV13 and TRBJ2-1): AAGVIQSPRHLIKEKRETATLKCYPIPRHDTVYWYQQGPGQDPQFLISFYEKMQSDKGSIPDRFSAQQFSDYHSELNMSSLELGDSALYFCASSPGLAGDRGREFFGPGTRLTVL.

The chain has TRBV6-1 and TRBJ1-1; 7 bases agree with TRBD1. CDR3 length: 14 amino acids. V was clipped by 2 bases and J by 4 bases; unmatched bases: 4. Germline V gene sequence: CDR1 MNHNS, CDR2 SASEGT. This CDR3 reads CASSERNRGTEAFF. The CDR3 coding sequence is TGTGCCAGCAGTGAAAGAAACAGGGGCACTGAAGCTTTCTTT.

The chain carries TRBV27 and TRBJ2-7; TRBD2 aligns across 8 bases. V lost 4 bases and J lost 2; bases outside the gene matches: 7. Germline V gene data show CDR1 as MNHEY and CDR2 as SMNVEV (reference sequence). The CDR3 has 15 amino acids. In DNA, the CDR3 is TGTGCCAGCAGTTACGGAGCGGGAGTGGCCTACGAGCAGTACTTC. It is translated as CASSYGAGVAYEQYF.

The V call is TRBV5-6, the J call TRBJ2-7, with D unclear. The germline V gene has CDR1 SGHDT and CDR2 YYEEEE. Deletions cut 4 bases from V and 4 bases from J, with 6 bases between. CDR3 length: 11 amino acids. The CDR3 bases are TGTGCCAGCAGCAGCCTGTACGAGCAGTACTTC. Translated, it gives CASSSLYEQYF.

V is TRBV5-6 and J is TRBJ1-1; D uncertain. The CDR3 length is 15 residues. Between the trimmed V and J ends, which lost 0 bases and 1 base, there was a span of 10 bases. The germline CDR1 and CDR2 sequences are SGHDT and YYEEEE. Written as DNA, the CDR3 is TGTGCCAGCAGCTTGGGTCTGGGTGAGAACACTGAAGCTTTCTTT. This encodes CASSLGLGENTEAFF.

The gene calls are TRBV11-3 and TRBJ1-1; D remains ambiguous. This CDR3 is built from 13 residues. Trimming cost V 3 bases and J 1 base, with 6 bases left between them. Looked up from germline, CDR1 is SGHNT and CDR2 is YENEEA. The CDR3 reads CASSLIPNTEAFF. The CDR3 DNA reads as TGTGCCAGCAGCTTGATACCGAACACTGAAGCTTTCTTT.

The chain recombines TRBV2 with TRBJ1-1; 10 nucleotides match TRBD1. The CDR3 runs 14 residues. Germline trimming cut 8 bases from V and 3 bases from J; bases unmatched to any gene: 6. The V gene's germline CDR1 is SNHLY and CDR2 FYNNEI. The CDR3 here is CASGAGTGDTEAFF. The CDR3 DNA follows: TGTGCCAGCGGAGCCGGGACAGGGGACACTGAAGCTTTCTTT.

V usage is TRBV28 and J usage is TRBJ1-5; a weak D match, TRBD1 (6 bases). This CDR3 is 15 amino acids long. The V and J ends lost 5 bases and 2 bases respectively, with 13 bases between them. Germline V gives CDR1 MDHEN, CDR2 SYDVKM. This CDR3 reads CASSRGYAGNQPQHF. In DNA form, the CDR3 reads TGTGCCAGCAGTAGGGGGTATGCGGGCAATCAGCCCCAGCATTTT.

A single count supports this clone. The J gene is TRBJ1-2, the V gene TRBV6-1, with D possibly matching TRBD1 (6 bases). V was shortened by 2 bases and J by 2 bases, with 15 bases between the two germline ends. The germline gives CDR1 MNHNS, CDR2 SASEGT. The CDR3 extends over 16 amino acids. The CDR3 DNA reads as TGTGCCAGCAGTGAATATAGGACAGACCAAAACTATGGCTACACCTTC. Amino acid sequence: CASSEYRTDQNYGYTF.

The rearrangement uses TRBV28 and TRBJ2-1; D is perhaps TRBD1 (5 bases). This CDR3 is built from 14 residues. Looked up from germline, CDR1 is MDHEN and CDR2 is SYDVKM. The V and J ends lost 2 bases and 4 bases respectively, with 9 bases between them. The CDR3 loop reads CASSLRQFYNEQFF. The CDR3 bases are TGTGCCAGCAGTTTAAGACAGTTTTACAATGAGCAGTTCTTC.

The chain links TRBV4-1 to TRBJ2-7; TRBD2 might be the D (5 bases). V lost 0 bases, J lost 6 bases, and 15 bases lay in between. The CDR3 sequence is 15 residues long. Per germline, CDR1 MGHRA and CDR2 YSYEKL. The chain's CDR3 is CASSQDRLARSEQYF. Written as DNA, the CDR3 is TGCGCCAGCAGCCAAGATCGCCTAGCTCGTTCCGAGCAGTACTTC.